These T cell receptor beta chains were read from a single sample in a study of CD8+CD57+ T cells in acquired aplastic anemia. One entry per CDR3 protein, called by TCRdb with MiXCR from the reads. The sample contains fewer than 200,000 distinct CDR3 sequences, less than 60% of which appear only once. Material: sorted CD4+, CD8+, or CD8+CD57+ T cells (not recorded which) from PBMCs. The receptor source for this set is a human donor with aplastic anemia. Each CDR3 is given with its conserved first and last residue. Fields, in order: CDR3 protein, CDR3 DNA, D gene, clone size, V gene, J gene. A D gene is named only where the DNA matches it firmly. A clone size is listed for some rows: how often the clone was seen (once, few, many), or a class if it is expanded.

cdr3_aa: CASTPDRHSYEQYF
cdr3_nt: TGTGCCAGCACCCCTGACAGGCATTCCTACGAGCAGTACTTC
d_call: .
clone_size: many
v_call: TRBV12-3/TRBV12-4
j_call: TRBJ2-7

cdr3_aa: CASSIALGQGNQPQHF
cdr3_nt: TGTGCCAGTAGTATAGCGCTGGGGCAAGGCAATCAGCCCCAGCATTTT
d_call: .
clone_size: many
v_call: TRBV19
j_call: TRBJ1-5

cdr3_aa: CASSLDQNTEAFF
cdr3_nt: TGTGCCAGCAGCTTAGACCAGAACACTGAAGCTTTCTTT
d_call: .
clone_size: .
v_call: TRBV7-6
j_call: TRBJ1-1

cdr3_aa: CSASPRGYEQYF
cdr3_nt: TGCAGTGCTAGCCCGAGGGGCTACGAGCAGTACTTC
d_call: .
clone_size: .
v_call: TRBV20-1
j_call: TRBJ2-7

cdr3_aa: CASYGDSSFHEQYF
cdr3_nt: TGTGCCAGCTATGGGGACAGCTCCTTCCACGAGCAGTACTTC
d_call: TRBD1
clone_size: .
v_call: TRBV2
j_call: TRBJ2-7

cdr3_aa: CASQGVDEQYF
cdr3_nt: TGTGCCAGCCAGGGGGTAGACGAGCAGTACTTC
d_call: TRBD1
clone_size: many
v_call: TRBV6-1
j_call: TRBJ2-7

cdr3_aa: CASSLTQGYEQYF
cdr3_nt: TGTGCCAGCAGCTTAACTCAGGGTTACGAGCAGTACTTC
d_call: .
clone_size: .
v_call: TRBV7-3
j_call: TRBJ2-7

cdr3_aa: CASSAGVSGNTIYF
cdr3_nt: TGTGCCAGCAGCGCAGGGGTCTCTGGAAACACCATATATTTT
d_call: .
clone_size: .
v_call: TRBV5-4
j_call: TRBJ1-3

cdr3_aa: CASSQIGSSPLHF
cdr3_nt: TGTGCCAGCAGCCAGATTGGCAGTTCACCCCTCCACTTT
d_call: .
clone_size: many
v_call: TRBV3-1
j_call: TRBJ1-6

cdr3_aa: CAISRLAQETQYF
cdr3_nt: TGTGCCATCAGCCGACTAGCTCAAGAGACCCAGTACTTC
d_call: TRBD2
clone_size: few
v_call: TRBV10-3
j_call: TRBJ2-5

cdr3_aa: CASIWGAQNTEAFF
cdr3_nt: TGTGCCAGCATATGGGGGGCGCAGAACACTGAAGCTTTCTTT
d_call: .
clone_size: .
v_call: TRBV28
j_call: TRBJ1-1

cdr3_aa: CATSDFKETQYF
cdr3_nt: TGTGCCACCAGTGATTTCAAAGAGACCCAGTACTTC
d_call: .
clone_size: few
v_call: TRBV24-1
j_call: TRBJ2-5

cdr3_aa: CASSVGASGRNEQFF
cdr3_nt: TGTGCCAGCAGCGTAGGGGCTAGCGGGAGGAATGAGCAGTTCTTC
d_call: TRBD2
clone_size: .
v_call: TRBV9
j_call: TRBJ2-1

cdr3_aa: CASSWSYEQYF
cdr3_nt: TGTGCCAGCAGCTGGAGCTACGAGCAGTACTTC
d_call: .
clone_size: .
v_call: TRBV7-9
j_call: TRBJ2-7

cdr3_aa: CASSESQGYNEQFF
cdr3_nt: TGCGCCAGCAGTGAATCCCAAGGTTACAATGAGCAGTTCTTC
d_call: .
clone_size: .
v_call: TRBV10-2
j_call: TRBJ2-1

cdr3_aa: CASRQTQGGMEAFF
cdr3_nt: TGTGCCAGCAGACAAACGCAGGGAGGGATGGAAGCTTTCTTT
d_call: .
clone_size: .
v_call: TRBV2
j_call: TRBJ1-1

cdr3_aa: CASSEFAGINYGYTF
cdr3_nt: TGCGCCAGCAGTGAGTTCGCGGGAATAAACTATGGCTACACCTTC
d_call: .
clone_size: .
v_call: TRBV10-2
j_call: TRBJ1-2

cdr3_aa: CATSDFAGHSPLHF
cdr3_nt: TGTGCCACCAGTGATTTCGCAGGCCATTCACCCCTCCACTTT
d_call: .
clone_size: few
v_call: TRBV10-3
j_call: TRBJ1-6

cdr3_aa: CSVRTGSEQYF
cdr3_nt: TGCAGCGTTCGGACAGGGTCCGAGCAGTACTTC
d_call: TRBD1
clone_size: .
v_call: TRBV29-1
j_call: TRBJ2-7

cdr3_aa: CSAPGSGVKQFF
cdr3_nt: TGCAGTGCCCCGGGTTCAGGAGTCAAGCAGTTCTTC
d_call: .
clone_size: many
v_call: TRBV20-1
j_call: TRBJ2-1

cdr3_aa: CASGFDGAYEQYF
cdr3_nt: TGTGCTAGTGGTTTCGACGGAGCCTACGAGCAGTACTTC
d_call: .
clone_size: many
v_call: TRBV12-5
j_call: TRBJ2-7

cdr3_aa: CASSGRTSGAYEQYF
cdr3_nt: TGTGCCAGTAGTGGCAGGACTAGCGGGGCCTACGAGCAGTACTTC
d_call: TRBD2
clone_size: many
v_call: TRBV19
j_call: TRBJ2-7

cdr3_aa: CASRRLAGGMNEQFF
cdr3_nt: TGTGCCAGTAGGCGACTAGCGGGGGGCATGAATGAGCAGTTCTTC
d_call: TRBD2
clone_size: many
v_call: TRBV19
j_call: TRBJ2-1

cdr3_aa: CSATRTGAGGSPLHF
cdr3_nt: TGCAGTGCTACCAGGACAGGGGCGGGGGGTTCACCCCTCCACTTT
d_call: TRBD1
clone_size: .
v_call: TRBV20-1
j_call: TRBJ1-6

cdr3_aa: CASSDENSGLYGYTF
cdr3_nt: TGTGCCAGCAGTGACGAGAACAGCGGGCTCTATGGCTACACCTTC
d_call: .
clone_size: .
v_call: TRBV25-1
j_call: TRBJ1-2

cdr3_aa: CASSLARFHEQYF
cdr3_nt: TGCGCCAGCAGCTTGGCTAGGTTTCACGAGCAGTACTTC
d_call: .
clone_size: .
v_call: TRBV5-1
j_call: TRBJ2-7

cdr3_aa: CASSQGWGNEQFF
cdr3_nt: TGTGCCAGCAGCCAAGGGTGGGGCAATGAGCAGTTCTTC
d_call: .
clone_size: few
v_call: TRBV7-3
j_call: TRBJ2-1

cdr3_aa: CASSLGGGQETQYF
cdr3_nt: TGTGCCAGCAGCTTAGGGGGGGGCCAAGAGACCCAGTACTTC
d_call: TRBD2
clone_size: many
v_call: TRBV11-3
j_call: TRBJ2-5

cdr3_aa: CASSFGLGRTNTGELFF
cdr3_nt: TGTGCCAGCAGTTTCGGGTTAGGGCGTACGAACACCGGGGAGCTGTTTTTT
d_call: .
clone_size: few
v_call: TRBV27
j_call: TRBJ2-2

cdr3_aa: CASSPSREQYF
cdr3_nt: TGTGCCAGCAGCCCCTCGAGGGAGCAGTACTTC
d_call: .
clone_size: many
v_call: TRBV6-6
j_call: TRBJ2-7

cdr3_aa: CASSRRDRGAKNIQYF
cdr3_nt: TGTGCCAGCAGCCGCCGGGACAGGGGAGCCAAAAACATTCAGTACTTC
d_call: TRBD1
clone_size: .
v_call: TRBV28
j_call: TRBJ2-4

cdr3_aa: CASTWTGGLGEQYF
cdr3_nt: TGTGCCAGCACCTGGACAGGGGGCTTGGGCGAGCAGTACTTC
d_call: TRBD1
clone_size: few
v_call: TRBV2
j_call: TRBJ2-7

cdr3_aa: CASRNRVADEAFF
cdr3_nt: TGTGCCAGTAGGAACAGGGTTGCCGATGAAGCTTTCTTT
d_call: .
clone_size: .
v_call: TRBV19
j_call: TRBJ1-1

cdr3_aa: CATLTNGLAGELFF
cdr3_nt: TGTGCCACCTTGACTAACGGGCTTGCCGGGGAGCTGTTTTTT
d_call: .
clone_size: .
v_call: TRBV6-1
j_call: TRBJ2-2

cdr3_aa: CASRGQGMNTEAFF
cdr3_nt: TGTGCCAGCAGGGGGCAGGGCATGAACACTGAAGCTTTCTTT
d_call: .
clone_size: many
v_call: TRBV6-1
j_call: TRBJ1-1

cdr3_aa: CASSLTVANNSPLHF
cdr3_nt: TGTGCCAGCAGCTTAACGGTAGCAAATAATTCACCCCTCCACTTT
d_call: .
clone_size: .
v_call: TRBV7-3
j_call: TRBJ1-6

cdr3_aa: CATTGQGPEQYF
cdr3_nt: TGTGCCACCACGGGACAGGGGCCTGAGCAGTACTTC
d_call: TRBD1
clone_size: .
v_call: TRBV10-3
j_call: TRBJ2-7

cdr3_aa: CSAGGGMRYEQYF
cdr3_nt: TGCAGTGCTGGGGGAGGGATGAGGTACGAGCAGTACTTC
d_call: TRBD2
clone_size: .
v_call: TRBV20-1
j_call: TRBJ2-7

cdr3_aa: CATSRDPDYGYTF
cdr3_nt: TGTGCCACCAGCAGAGATCCCGATTATGGCTACACCTTC
d_call: .
clone_size: .
v_call: TRBV15
j_call: TRBJ1-2

cdr3_aa: CASSLARTGGSDTQYF
cdr3_nt: TGCGCCAGCAGCTTGGCCAGGACAGGGGGCTCAGATACGCAGTATTTT
d_call: TRBD1
clone_size: many
v_call: TRBV5-1
j_call: TRBJ2-3

cdr3_aa: CASSSLAGGSTGELFF
cdr3_nt: TGTGCCAGCAGCTCTCTCGCAGGGGGGAGTACCGGGGAGCTGTTTTTT
d_call: .
clone_size: many
v_call: TRBV5-8
j_call: TRBJ2-2

cdr3_aa: CTTLGTARSNEQFF
cdr3_nt: TGCACAACCCTAGGGACCGCACGGAGCAATGAGCAGTTCTTC
d_call: .
clone_size: .
v_call: TRBV29-1
j_call: TRBJ2-1

cdr3_aa: CATSRDRALQGREQYF
cdr3_nt: TGTGCCACCAGCAGGGATCGTGCACTACAGGGCCGGGAGCAGTACTTC
d_call: .
clone_size: few
v_call: TRBV15
j_call: TRBJ2-7